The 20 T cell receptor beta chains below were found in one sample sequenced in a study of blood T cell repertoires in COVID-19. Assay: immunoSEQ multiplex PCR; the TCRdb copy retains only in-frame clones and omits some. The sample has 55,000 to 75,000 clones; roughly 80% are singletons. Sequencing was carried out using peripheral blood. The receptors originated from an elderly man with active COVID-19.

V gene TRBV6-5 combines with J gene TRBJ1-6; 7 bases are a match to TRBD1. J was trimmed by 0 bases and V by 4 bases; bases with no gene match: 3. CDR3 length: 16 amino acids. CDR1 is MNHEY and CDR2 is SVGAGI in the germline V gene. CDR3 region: CASSLTGSSYNSPLHF. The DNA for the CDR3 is TGTGCCAGCAGTTTGACAGGGAGCTCCTATAATTCACCCCTCCACTTT.

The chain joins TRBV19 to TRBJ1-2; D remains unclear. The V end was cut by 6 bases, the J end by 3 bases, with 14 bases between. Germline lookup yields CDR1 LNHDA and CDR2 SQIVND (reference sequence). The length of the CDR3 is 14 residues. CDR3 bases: TGTGCCAGTAGCCGAAGTATCGGGTACTATGGCTACACCTTC. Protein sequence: CASSRSIGYYGYTF.

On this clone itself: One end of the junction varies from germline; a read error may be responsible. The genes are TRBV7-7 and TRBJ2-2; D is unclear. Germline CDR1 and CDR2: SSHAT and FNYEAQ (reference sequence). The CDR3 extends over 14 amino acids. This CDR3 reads CASSFTSVTGELFF. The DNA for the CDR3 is TGTGCTAGCAGCTTTACTTCGGTTACCGGGGAGCTGTTTTTT.

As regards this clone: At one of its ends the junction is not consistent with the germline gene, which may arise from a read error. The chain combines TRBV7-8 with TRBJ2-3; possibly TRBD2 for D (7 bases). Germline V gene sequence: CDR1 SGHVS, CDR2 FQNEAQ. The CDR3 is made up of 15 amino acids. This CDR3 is CASKGGLASRDTQYF. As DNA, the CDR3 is TGTGCCAGCAAGGGGGGGTTGGCTAGCAGAGATACGCAGTATTTT. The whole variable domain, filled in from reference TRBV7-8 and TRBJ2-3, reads GAGVSQSPRYKVAKRGQDVALRCDPISGHVSLFWYQQALGQGPEFLTYFQNEAQLDKSGLPSDRFFAERPEGSVSTLKIQRTQQEDSAVYLCASKGGLASRDTQYFGPGTRLTVL.

In DNA, the CDR3 is TGCGCCAGCCGCCCCGGGAACTACAATGAGCAGTTCTTC. This sequence encodes CASRPGNYNEQFF. This chain links TRBV23-1 with TRBJ2-1, with a tentative D call TRBD2 (5 bases). TRBV23-1 qualifies as an ORF whose function is uncertain. The CDR3 covers 13 residues. The germline V and J ends were trimmed by 8 bases and 3 bases, with 11 bases remaining between them.

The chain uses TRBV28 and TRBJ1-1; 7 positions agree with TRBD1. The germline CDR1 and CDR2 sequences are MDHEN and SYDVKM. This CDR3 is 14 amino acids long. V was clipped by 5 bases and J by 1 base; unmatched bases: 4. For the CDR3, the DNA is TGTGCCAGCAGTCCGGGACAGACGAACACTGAAGCTTTCTTT. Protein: CASSPGQTNTEAFF.

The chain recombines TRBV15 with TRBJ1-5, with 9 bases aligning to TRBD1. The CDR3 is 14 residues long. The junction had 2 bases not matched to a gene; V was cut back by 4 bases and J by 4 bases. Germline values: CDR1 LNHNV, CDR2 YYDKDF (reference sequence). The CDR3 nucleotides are TGTGCCACCAGCAAAGGACAGGGGAATCAGCCCCAGCATTTT. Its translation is CATSKGQGNQPQHF.

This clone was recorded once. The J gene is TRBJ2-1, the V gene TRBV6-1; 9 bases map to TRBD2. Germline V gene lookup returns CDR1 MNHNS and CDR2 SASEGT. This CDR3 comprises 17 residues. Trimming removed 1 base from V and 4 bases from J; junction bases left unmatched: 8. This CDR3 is CASSEEGGLAPYNEQFF. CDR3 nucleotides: TGTGCCAGCAGTGAAGAGGGGGGACTAGCCCCGTACAATGAGCAGTTCTTC.

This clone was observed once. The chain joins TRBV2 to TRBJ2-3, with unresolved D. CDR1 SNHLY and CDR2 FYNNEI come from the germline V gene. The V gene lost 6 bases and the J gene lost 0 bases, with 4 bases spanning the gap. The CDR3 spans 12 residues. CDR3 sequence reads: CASRGSTDTQYF. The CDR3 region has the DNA TGTGCCAGCAGGGGCAGCACAGATACGCAGTATTTT.

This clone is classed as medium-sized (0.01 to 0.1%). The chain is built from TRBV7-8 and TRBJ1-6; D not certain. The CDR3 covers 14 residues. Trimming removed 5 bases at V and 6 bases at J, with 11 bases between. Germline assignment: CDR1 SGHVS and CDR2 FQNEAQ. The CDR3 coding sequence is TGTGCCAGCAGCCAGAGTAACGTTAATTCACCCCTCCACTTT. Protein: CASSQSNVNSPLHF.

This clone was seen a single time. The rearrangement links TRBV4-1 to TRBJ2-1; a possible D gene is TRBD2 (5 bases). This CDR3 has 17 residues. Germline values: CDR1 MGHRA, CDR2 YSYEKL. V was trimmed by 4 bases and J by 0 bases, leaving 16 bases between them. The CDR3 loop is CASSPRTGSSSYNEQFF. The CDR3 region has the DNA TGCGCCAGCAGCCCGCGGACTGGTTCGAGCTCCTACAATGAGCAGTTCTTC.

The CDR3 reads CASSVGLVGDEQYF. DNA of the CDR3: TGTGCCAGCAGCGTAGGACTAGTGGGGGACGAGCAGTACTTC. The chain is built from TRBV9 and TRBJ2-7; possible D gene TRBD2, 6 bases. CDR1 and CDR2 (germline): SGDLS, YYNGEE. This CDR3 spans 14 amino acids. V was cut by 0 bases and J by 5 bases, with 12 bases left in between.

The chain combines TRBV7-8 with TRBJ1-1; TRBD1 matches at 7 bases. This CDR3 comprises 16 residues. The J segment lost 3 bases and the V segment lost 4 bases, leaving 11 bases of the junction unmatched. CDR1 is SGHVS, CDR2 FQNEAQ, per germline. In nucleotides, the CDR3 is TGTGCCAGCAGCTATGACGAGGGGGCCGGGTACACTGAAGCTTTCTTT. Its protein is CASSYDEGAGYTEAFF.

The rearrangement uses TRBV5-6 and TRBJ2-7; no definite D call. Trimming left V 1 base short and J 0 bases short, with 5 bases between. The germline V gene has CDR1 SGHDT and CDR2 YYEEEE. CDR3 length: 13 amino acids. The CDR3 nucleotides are TGTGCCAGCAGCTTGACGAGCTCCTACGAGCAGTACTTC. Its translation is CASSLTSSYEQYF. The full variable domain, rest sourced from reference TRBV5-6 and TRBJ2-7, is DAGVTQSPTHLIKTRGQQVTLRCSPKSGHDTVSWYQQALGQGPQFIFQYYEEEERQRGNFPDRFSGHQFPNYSSELNVNALLLGDSALYLCASSLTSSYEQYFGPGTRLTVT.

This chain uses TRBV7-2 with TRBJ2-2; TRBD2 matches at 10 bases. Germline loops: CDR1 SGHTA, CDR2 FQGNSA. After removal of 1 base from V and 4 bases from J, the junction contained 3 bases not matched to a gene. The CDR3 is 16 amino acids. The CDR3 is CASSLVTSGTTGELFF. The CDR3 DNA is TGTGCCAGCAGCTTAGTAACTAGCGGGACCACCGGGGAGCTGTTTTTT.

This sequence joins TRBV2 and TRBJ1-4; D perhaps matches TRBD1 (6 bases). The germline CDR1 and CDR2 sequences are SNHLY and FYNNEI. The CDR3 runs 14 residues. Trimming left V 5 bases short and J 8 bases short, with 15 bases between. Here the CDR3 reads CASSKQGLREKLFF. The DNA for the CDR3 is TGTGCCAGCAGTAAACAGGGATTACGCGAAAAACTGTTTTTT.

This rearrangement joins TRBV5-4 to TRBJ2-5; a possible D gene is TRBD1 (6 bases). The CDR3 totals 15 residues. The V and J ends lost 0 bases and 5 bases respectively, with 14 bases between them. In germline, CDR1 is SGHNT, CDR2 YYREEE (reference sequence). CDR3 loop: CASSLAGTTMETQYF. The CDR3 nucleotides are TGTGCCAGCAGCTTGGCCGGGACAACGATGGAGACCCAGTACTTC.

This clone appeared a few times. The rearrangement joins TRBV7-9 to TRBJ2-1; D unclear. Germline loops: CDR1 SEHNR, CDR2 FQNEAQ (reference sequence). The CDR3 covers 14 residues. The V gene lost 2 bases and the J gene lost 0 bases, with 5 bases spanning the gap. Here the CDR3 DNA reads TGTGCCAGCAGCTTAAGCGCCTCCTACAATGAGCAGTTCTTC. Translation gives CASSLSASYNEQFF.

CDR3 DNA: TGTGCCAGTAGCCTCGACAGGGCCCTTAACTATGGCTACACCTTC. Protein sequence: CASSLDRALNYGYTF. The chain is built from TRBV19 and TRBJ1-2; 7 positions agree with TRBD1. J gave up 1 base and V 6 bases, and 8 bases lay outside the gene matches. Germline CDR1 LNHDA, CDR2 SQIVND (reference sequence). The CDR3 has 15 residues.

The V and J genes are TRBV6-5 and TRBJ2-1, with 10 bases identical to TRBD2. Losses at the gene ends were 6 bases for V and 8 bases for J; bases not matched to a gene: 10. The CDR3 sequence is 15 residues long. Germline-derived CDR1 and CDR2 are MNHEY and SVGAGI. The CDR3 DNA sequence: TGTGCCAGCAGGCTATCTAGCGGGAGTTGGGATGAGCAGTTCTTC. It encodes CASRLSSGSWDEQFF.